The rows below give T cell receptor beta chains drawn from one sample of a study of shared clonotypes between healthy human individuals. This table comes from immunoSEQ multiplex PCR, and its TCRdb copy is limited to in-frame clones, with some not included. The repertoire holds millions of clones, approximately 94% seen once, with roughly 1% in the top ten. Source material: naive CD8+ T cells sorted from blood. The receptor source for this set is a man between 18 and 29 years old in good health. Both conserved end residues are part of each CDR3. D genes are given only for firm matches. Not every row has a clone size; where given, it reads once, few, many or a size class.

D	V	size	J	DNA	CDR3
NA	TRBV13	NA	TRBJ1-5	TGTGCCAGCAGCTTCGGGGTAGGAAGCAATCAGCCCCAGCATTTT	CASSFGVGSNQPQHF
TRBD2	TRBV7-9	NA	TRBJ2-5	TGTGCCAGCAGCTTAGAGGCGGGAGAAGAGACCCAGTACTTC	CASSLEAGEETQYF
NA	TRBV6-5	NA	TRBJ1-1	TGTGCCAGCAGTTACTCGGGTGCCCCTGAAGCTTTCTTT	CASSYSGAPEAFF
NA	TRBV25-1	NA	TRBJ2-5	TGTGCCAGCAGTGAGCGGTACCAAGAGACCCAGTACTTC	CASSERYQETQYF
NA	TRBV7-6	NA	TRBJ2-2	TGTGCCAGCAGCTTAGCGTCCGGGGAGCTGTTTTTT	CASSLASGELFF
TRBD1	TRBV27	NA	TRBJ2-5	TGTGCCAGCAGTTCTCCCGACAGGGAAGAGACCCAGTACTTC	CASSSPDREETQYF
TRBD1	TRBV6-5	once	TRBJ1-4	TGTGCCAGCAGTTACCATCAGGGGGCAACTAATGAAAAACTGTTTTTT	CASSYHQGATNEKLFF
NA	TRBV4-1	once	TRBJ1-4	TGCGCCAGCAGCCAGACAGACCTTAATGAAAAACTGTTTTTT	CASSQTDLNEKLFF
NA	TRBV5-4	NA	TRBJ2-3	TGTGCCAGCAGCCTCGGACGGCTCCAGGATACGCAGTATTTT	CASSLGRLQDTQYF
TRBD1	TRBV19	NA	TRBJ1-1	TGTGCCAGTAGTTTCTCCGGGACAGGGAACACTGAAGCTTTCTTT	CASSFSGTGNTEAFF
TRBD2	TRBV2	NA	TRBJ2-2	TGTGCCGCGGGACTAGCGACCGGGGAGCTGTTTTTT	CAAGLATGELFF
NA	TRBV2	NA	TRBJ1-1	TGTGCCAGCAGTGAGGGGTTTGCTGAAGCTTTCTTT	CASSEGFAEAFF
TRBD2	TRBV11-2	once	TRBJ2-7	TGTGCCAGCAGCTTGACTAGCGGGAGTATCAACGAGCAGTACTTC	CASSLTSGSINEQYF
TRBD2	TRBV14	NA	TRBJ2-1	TGTGCCAGCAGCCAGTTAGCGGGGGGGTACAATGAGCAGTTCTTC	CASSQLAGGYNEQFF
NA	TRBV4-3	NA	TRBJ2-1	TGCGCCAGCAGCCTAATACGGAACTCCTACAATGAGCAGTTCTTC	CASSLIRNSYNEQFF
NA	TRBV28	NA	TRBJ2-1	TGTGCCAGCAGTCAAACTCCTGGGGCTGTCCCCTACAATGAGCAGTTCTTC	CASSQTPGAVPYNEQFF
TRBD1	TRBV28	NA	TRBJ2-7	TGTGCCAGCAAGACGACAGGGGGCTTCTACGAGCAGTACTTC	CASKTTGGFYEQYF
TRBD1	TRBV30	NA	TRBJ1-1	TGTGCCTGGAGTGTAACAGGGGGCACTGAAGCTTTCTTT	CAWSVTGGTEAFF
NA	TRBV7-6	NA	TRBJ1-2	TGTGCCAGCAGCTCCGAGGCAGGGTCCTATGGCTACACCTTC	CASSSEAGSYGYTF
TRBD2	TRBV28	NA	TRBJ2-1	TGTGCCACTACCGGGGCGGGAGGGCCGCTTGAGCAGTTCTTC	CATTGAGGPLEQFF
NA	TRBV6-5	NA	TRBJ2-2	TGTGCCAGCAGTTACGCGGCTACCGGGGAGCTGTTTTTT	CASSYAATGELFF
NA	TRBV6-5	NA	TRBJ2-7	TGTGCCAGCAGTCCTATGGGGGCGTTCTACGAGCAGTACTTC	CASSPMGAFYEQYF
TRBD1	TRBV29-1	NA	TRBJ2-7	TGCAGCGTTGAAACCACCGGGACAGGGGGCGACGAGCAGTACTTC	CSVETTGTGGDEQYF
NA	TRBV28	NA	TRBJ1-2	TGTGCCAGCAGTTTTTTAGGGCCGGGGGGGTTAGCTAACTATGGCTACACCTTC	CASSFLGPGGLANYGYTF
NA	TRBV10-3	NA	TRBJ2-1	TGTGCCATCAGCGACTCAAACAATGAGCAGTTCTTC	CAISDSNNEQFF